This T cell receptor (beta chain) was identified in a study of T cells after posttransplantation cyclophosphamide. Study-level results: TRB overlap between skin or GI tissue T cells and blood was limited. Donor CD8+ memory clones often dominated recipient blood repertoires at later times. TRB clonality was highly associated with recipient CMV seropositivity and reactivation.

The CDR3 is 15 residues long. Germline V CDR1 and CDR2: SGDLS, YYNGEE. About this clone: Its antigen is as yet unknown. One junction end disagrees with the germline gene, perhaps due to a read error.

On the day of bone marrow donation, the related graft donor provided peripheral blood. Clones were sequenced by immunoSEQ multiplex PCR, and TCRdb holds only the in-frame ones, with some missing. The table has 6,000 or so clones, nearly 98% seen once. The rearrangement links TRBV9 to TRBJ2-7; a possible D gene is TRBD1 (5 bases). The TCR comes from a man in his forties or fifties in good health, CMV-negative, and a related stem cell transplant donor. The sequenced sample consisted of memory CD4+ T cells sorted from PBMCs. The CDR3 reads CTSSVEQGVTYEQYF. The CDR3 DNA sequence: TGTACCAGCAGCGTAGAGCAGGGCGTTACCTACGAGCAGTACTTC. The full variable domain, rest sourced from reference TRBV9 and TRBJ2-7, is DSGVTQTPKHLITATGQRVTLRCSPRSGDLSVYWYQQSLDQGLQFLIQYYNGEERAKGNILERFSAQQFPDLHSELNLSSLELGDSALYFCTSSVEQGVTYEQYFGPGTRLTVT.